This T cell receptor (beta chain) was recorded in a study of cytomegalovirus exposure and HLA in healthy donors. Study results and limitations: The authors later found HLA-associated TCR beta chains more clonally expanded than equally common others. Most TCR beta V segments were productive about 87% or about 30% of the time in an earlier analysis.

The PCR had 60 Vbeta and 13 Jbeta primers. The table came from immunoSEQ multiplex PCR; TCRdb's copy has only in-frame clones and leaves some out. The sample shows 160,000 or so clones, over 70% of them seen only once. This clone was counted once. The antigen is unknown. The same CDR3 can be traced to other DNA sequences in this sample. V shed 2 bases, J shed 8 bases, and the junction held 5 bases outside the gene matches. The V gene's germline CDR1 is SGHRS and CDR2 YFSETQ. This CDR3 is 14 amino acids long. The chain carries TRBV5-1 and TRBJ1-4, with 8 bases fitting TRBD1. The sequence came from a woman aged 30 to 39 in good health and CMV-seronegative. The sequencing sample was made of PBMCs. The CDR3 DNA is TGCGCCAGCAGCTTAACAGGGGGAGGCGAAAAACTGTTTTTT. Its translation is CASSLTGGGEKLFF. The full variable domain, in which reference TRBV5-1 and TRBJ1-4 provide the parts outside the CDR3, is KAGVTQTPRYLIKTRGQQVTLSCSPISGHRSVSWYQQTPGQGLQFLFEYFSETQRNKGNFPGRFSGRQFSNSRSEMNVSTLELGDSALYLCASSLTGGGEKLFFGSGTQLSVL.